This record looks at one T cell receptor beta chain sequence and its context. Per the original data handling: Reference gene primer amplification in the assay estimated nucleated cell counts. Sequenced by immunoSEQ multiplex PCR; TCRdb stores in-frame clones only, minus some. That table is the source of V, J and clone size, and D and trimming were worked out from the DNA. The sample contains about 300,000 clones, roughly 80% of which appear only once. The data were taken from a study of blood T cell repertoires in COVID-19. Study-wide background: PBMCs, B-cell-depleted T cells, or T cells were the source of the cDNA or gDNA that made up the material.

A Seattle source enrolled patients during active infection and followed them longitudinally. Trimming took 3 bases from V and 3 from J; bases not matched to a gene: 7. The CDR3 consists of 15 residues. Germline V gene sequence: CDR1 MNHNS, CDR2 SASEGT. The gene calls are TRBV6-1 and TRBJ2-7; 8 bases fit TRBD2. Sequencing was done on a sample of peripheral blood. The sequence came from a human donor with COVID-19, enrolled during active disease. The donor label of this sample is uncertain. CDR3 loop: CASSDHAAGDYEQYF. The CDR3 coding sequence is TGTGCCAGCAGTGACCACGCAGCGGGAGACTACGAGCAGTACTTC.